These T cell receptor beta chains were read from a single sample in a study of T cell responses to AZD1222 COVID-19 vaccine. Assay: immunoSEQ multiplex PCR; the TCRdb copy retains only in-frame clones and omits some. Of roughly 120,000 clones in the sample, approximately 88% were seen once. Sequenced material: peripheral blood, taken on day 0 of AZD1222 vaccination. The source is an adult in good health. CDR3s include the opening cysteine and the closing phenylalanine or tryptophan. The order of the fields is clone size, D gene, J gene, V gene, CDR3 DNA, CDR3 protein. The D gene is left open where the match is weak. A clone size is listed for some rows: how often the clone was seen (once, few, many), or a class if it is expanded.

clone_size: NA; d_call: NA; j_call: TRBJ2-3; v_call: TRBV24-1; cdr3_nt: TGTGCCACCAGCCAGACTCCAGATACGCAGTATTTT; cdr3_aa: CATSQTPDTQYF
clone_size: NA; d_call: NA; j_call: TRBJ1-2; v_call: TRBV19; cdr3_nt: TGTGCCAGTATTGACAGAATCTATGGCTACACCTTC; cdr3_aa: CASIDRIYGYTF
clone_size: NA; d_call: NA; j_call: TRBJ1-6; v_call: TRBV9; cdr3_nt: TGTGCCAGCAGCGCCACAGGGTCCGGATCACCCCTCCACTTT; cdr3_aa: CASSATGSGSPLHF
clone_size: NA; d_call: NA; j_call: TRBJ2-2; v_call: TRBV3-1/TRBV3-2; cdr3_nt: TGTGCCAGCAGCCAAGAGCACACCGGGGAGCTGTTTTTT; cdr3_aa: CASSQEHTGELFF
clone_size: NA; d_call: NA; j_call: TRBJ1-1; v_call: TRBV28; cdr3_nt: TGTGCCAGCAGTTTAGACCCGTGGAACACTGAAGCTTTCTTT; cdr3_aa: CASSLDPWNTEAFF
clone_size: NA; d_call: NA; j_call: TRBJ2-3; v_call: TRBV27; cdr3_nt: TGTGCCACCCCGACCCTAGGCCCCCTTAGCACAGATACGCAGTATTTT; cdr3_aa: CATPTLGPLSTDTQYF
clone_size: once; d_call: NA; j_call: TRBJ1-1; v_call: TRBV7-8; cdr3_nt: TGTGCCAGCGGAAGCTACACTGAAGCTTTCTTT; cdr3_aa: CASGSYTEAFF
clone_size: NA; d_call: TRBD2; j_call: TRBJ2-1; v_call: TRBV28; cdr3_nt: TGTGCCAGCAGTTTATCATCAGCGGGGAGCTACAATGAGCAGTTCTTC; cdr3_aa: CASSLSSAGSYNEQFF
clone_size: NA; d_call: NA; j_call: TRBJ1-2; v_call: TRBV9; cdr3_nt: TGTGCCAGCAGCGTCCAGGCGGGGTCCAACTATGGCTACACCTTC; cdr3_aa: CASSVQAGSNYGYTF
clone_size: NA; d_call: TRBD1; j_call: TRBJ2-3; v_call: TRBV9; cdr3_nt: TGTGCCAGCAGCGTAGAAGGGGGCGGCACAGATACGCAGTATTTT; cdr3_aa: CASSVEGGGTDTQYF
clone_size: NA; d_call: NA; j_call: TRBJ1-1; v_call: TRBV29-1; cdr3_nt: TGCAGCGCAGCCCCTGGGCGGGAGACTGAAGCTTTCTTT; cdr3_aa: CSAAPGRETEAFF
clone_size: NA; d_call: NA; j_call: TRBJ1-3; v_call: TRBV27; cdr3_nt: TGTGCCAGCAGTTCCAGGGGAGACTTCTATGGAAACACCATATATTTT; cdr3_aa: CASSSRGDFYGNTIYF
clone_size: NA; d_call: TRBD1; j_call: TRBJ1-1; v_call: TRBV3-1/TRBV3-2; cdr3_nt: TGTGCCAGCAGCCAAACAGGGGGCATCACTGAAGCTTTCTTT; cdr3_aa: CASSQTGGITEAFF
clone_size: NA; d_call: NA; j_call: TRBJ2-7; v_call: TRBV4-1; cdr3_nt: TGCGCCAGCAGCCAACGATCTAAGGGTTACGAGCAGTACTTC; cdr3_aa: CASSQRSKGYEQYF
clone_size: NA; d_call: NA; j_call: TRBJ1-5; v_call: TRBV6-1; cdr3_nt: TGTGCCAGCAGTGAATCTGCAGACTACCCCCCTAATCAGCCCCAGCATTTT; cdr3_aa: CASSESADYPPNQPQHF
clone_size: NA; d_call: NA; j_call: TRBJ1-5; v_call: TRBV4-2; cdr3_nt: TGTGCCAGCAGCCAAGAGCTTCCAGGGAATCAGCCCCAGCATTTT; cdr3_aa: CASSQELPGNQPQHF
clone_size: NA; d_call: NA; j_call: TRBJ1-1; v_call: TRBV6-2/TRBV6-3; cdr3_nt: TGTGCCAGCAGTTACGTGCTAAGAGAAGCTTTCTTT; cdr3_aa: CASSYVLREAFF
clone_size: NA; d_call: TRBD1; j_call: TRBJ2-7; v_call: TRBV6-5; cdr3_nt: TGTGCCAGCAGTACGACAGGGGGCCCGACCTACGAGCAGTACTTC; cdr3_aa: CASSTTGGPTYEQYF
clone_size: NA; d_call: NA; j_call: TRBJ1-1; v_call: TRBV5-1; cdr3_nt: TGCGCCAGCAGCTTCTTGGGGGGGTCTGAAGCTTTCTTT; cdr3_aa: CASSFLGGSEAFF
clone_size: NA; d_call: NA; j_call: TRBJ1-2; v_call: TRBV28; cdr3_nt: TGTGCCAGCAGTTTAAGGGGGTATGGCTACACCTTC; cdr3_aa: CASSLRGYGYTF
clone_size: NA; d_call: NA; j_call: TRBJ1-1; v_call: TRBV12-3/TRBV12-4; cdr3_nt: TGTGCCACCTGTTGGGGGCCCAACACTGAAGCTTTCTTT; cdr3_aa: CATCWGPNTEAFF
clone_size: few; d_call: NA; j_call: TRBJ1-2; v_call: TRBV6-5; cdr3_nt: TGTGCCAGCAAAACCAGTGGGGAGGCGTATGGCTACACCTTC; cdr3_aa: CASKTSGEAYGYTF
clone_size: NA; d_call: NA; j_call: TRBJ1-5; v_call: TRBV24-1; cdr3_nt: TGTGCCACCAGTGCACGGGGGTTTGAGAGCAATCAGCCCCAGCATTTT; cdr3_aa: CATSARGFESNQPQHF
clone_size: NA; d_call: NA; j_call: TRBJ1-3; v_call: TRBV7-5; cdr3_nt: TGTGCCAGAAGCTTAGCCCGAGGACAGGAAAGAAACACCATATATTTT; cdr3_aa: CARSLARGQERNTIYF
clone_size: NA; d_call: NA; j_call: TRBJ1-1; v_call: TRBV7-8; cdr3_nt: TGTGCCAGCAGCGCACCCAGGGTTGGGGACACTGAAGCTTTCTTT; cdr3_aa: CASSAPRVGDTEAFF
clone_size: NA; d_call: TRBD1; j_call: TRBJ2-7; v_call: TRBV28; cdr3_nt: TGTGCCAGCAGTTTACCAGGGGGCGAGCAGTACTTC; cdr3_aa: CASSLPGGEQYF
clone_size: NA; d_call: NA; j_call: TRBJ1-6; v_call: TRBV7-3; cdr3_nt: TGTGCCAGCAGCTTAAAGGCCGCTCCCGATTCACCCCTCCACTTT; cdr3_aa: CASSLKAAPDSPLHF
clone_size: NA; d_call: NA; j_call: TRBJ1-1; v_call: TRBV10-2; cdr3_nt: TGCGCCAGCATTTCGACAGGGAACACTGAAGCTTTCTTT; cdr3_aa: CASISTGNTEAFF
clone_size: NA; d_call: NA; j_call: TRBJ1-2; v_call: TRBV7-2; cdr3_nt: TGTGCCAGCAGCCCAAGCTACGGACAGACGTATGGCTACACCTTC; cdr3_aa: CASSPSYGQTYGYTF
clone_size: NA; d_call: NA; j_call: TRBJ2-7; v_call: TRBV11-2; cdr3_nt: TGTGCCAGCAGATCTGACCGAAGTAGTGGCTACGAGCAGTACTTC; cdr3_aa: CASRSDRSSGYEQYF
clone_size: NA; d_call: NA; j_call: TRBJ2-5; v_call: TRBV20-1; cdr3_nt: TGCAGTGCTCAATGGGAGACCCAGTACTTC; cdr3_aa: CSAQWETQYF
clone_size: NA; d_call: NA; j_call: TRBJ2-3; v_call: TRBV12-5; cdr3_nt: TGTGCTAGTGGAAGGTCCGGCACAGATACGCAGTATTTT; cdr3_aa: CASGRSGTDTQYF
clone_size: NA; d_call: TRBD1; j_call: TRBJ1-1; v_call: TRBV6-5; cdr3_nt: TGTGCCAGCAGTAAGACAGGGGGCGGCACTGAAGCTTTCTTT; cdr3_aa: CASSKTGGGTEAFF
clone_size: NA; d_call: NA; j_call: TRBJ1-2; v_call: TRBV5-6; cdr3_nt: TGTGCCAGCAGCGTTGACAGTGGCTACACCTTC; cdr3_aa: CASSVDSGYTF
clone_size: NA; d_call: NA; j_call: TRBJ2-5; v_call: TRBV2; cdr3_nt: TGTGCCAGCAGTGAAGCGCTTCAGCAAGAGACCCAGTACTTC; cdr3_aa: CASSEALQQETQYF
clone_size: NA; d_call: TRBD2; j_call: TRBJ2-7; v_call: TRBV5-1; cdr3_nt: TGCGCCAGCAGCCAGGGACTAGCGGGGGGGCCTAGCTACGAGCAGTACTTC; cdr3_aa: CASSQGLAGGPSYEQYF
clone_size: once; d_call: NA; j_call: TRBJ1-3; v_call: TRBV7-6; cdr3_nt: TGTGCCAGCAGCTTAGCGAGGCAGGGAGCGGGAAACACCATATATTTT; cdr3_aa: CASSLARQGAGNTIYF
clone_size: NA; d_call: NA; j_call: TRBJ1-2; v_call: TRBV6-5; cdr3_nt: TGTGCCAGCACCTCGGACCGATATGGCTACACCTTC; cdr3_aa: CASTSDRYGYTF
clone_size: NA; d_call: NA; j_call: TRBJ1-3; v_call: TRBV10-3; cdr3_nt: TGTGCCATCAGGGGGGGCGGAAACACCATATATTTT; cdr3_aa: CAIRGGGNTIYF
clone_size: NA; d_call: NA; j_call: TRBJ1-2; v_call: TRBV4-3; cdr3_nt: TGCGCCAGCAGCCAAGAATGGGGGGGGCAGCCTAGTACAAATCAAAACTTC; cdr3_aa: CASSQEWGGQPSTNQNF
clone_size: NA; d_call: NA; j_call: TRBJ2-5; v_call: TRBV2; cdr3_nt: TGTGCCAGCCCCAGGGGGGGAGAGACCCAGTACTTC; cdr3_aa: CASPRGGETQYF
clone_size: NA; d_call: TRBD2; j_call: TRBJ2-5; v_call: TRBV7-6; cdr3_nt: TGTGCCAGCAGCTTGCTAGCGGGGGGAGAGACCCAGTACTTC; cdr3_aa: CASSLLAGGETQYF
clone_size: NA; d_call: NA; j_call: TRBJ1-5; v_call: TRBV19; cdr3_nt: TGTGCCAGTAGAAGTTGGGACGCCAATCAGCCCCAGCATTTT; cdr3_aa: CASRSWDANQPQHF
clone_size: NA; d_call: NA; j_call: TRBJ1-5; v_call: TRBV4-1; cdr3_nt: TGCGCCAGCAGCCAAGAACGGGACAATCAGCCCCAGCATTTT; cdr3_aa: CASSQERDNQPQHF